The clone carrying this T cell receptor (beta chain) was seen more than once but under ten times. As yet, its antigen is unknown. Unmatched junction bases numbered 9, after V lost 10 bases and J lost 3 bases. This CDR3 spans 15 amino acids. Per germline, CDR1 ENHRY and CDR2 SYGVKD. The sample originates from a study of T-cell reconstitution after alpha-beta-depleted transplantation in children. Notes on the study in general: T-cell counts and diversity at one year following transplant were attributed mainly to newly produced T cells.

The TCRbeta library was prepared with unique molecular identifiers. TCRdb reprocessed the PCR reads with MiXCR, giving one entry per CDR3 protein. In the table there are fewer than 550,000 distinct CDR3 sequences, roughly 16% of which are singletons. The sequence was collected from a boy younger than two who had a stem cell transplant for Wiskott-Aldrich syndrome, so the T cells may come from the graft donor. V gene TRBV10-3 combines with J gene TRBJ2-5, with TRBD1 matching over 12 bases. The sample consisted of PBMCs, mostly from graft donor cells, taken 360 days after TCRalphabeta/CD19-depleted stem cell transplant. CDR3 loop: CANARDRGLKETQYF. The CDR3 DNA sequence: TGTGCCAACGCACGGGACAGGGGGCTCAAAGAGACCCAGTACTTC.